These 7 T cell receptor beta chains were sequenced from one sample in a study of healthy donors' naive CD4 and CD8 T cells. Each TCR library used about 500 ng of total RNA and a linear amplification protocol. TCRdb re-called the reads through MiXCR, storing one row per CDR3 protein. In the table there are around 200,000 distinct CDR3 sequences, over 60% of which are singletons. Sequenced sample: naive CD4+ and CD8+ T cells sorted from blood, pooled from several donors. Every receptor here comes from a pool of human donors in good health; the sample pools cells from several healthy donors.

About this clonotype itself: Its ends do not fully match the called genes, so a read error is possible. The gene calls are TRBV4-1 and TRBJ2-1, with 9 bases aligning to TRBD2. Germline V gene lookup returns CDR1 MGHRA and CDR2 YSYEKL. The length of the CDR3 is 16 residues. DNA of the CDR3: TGTGCCAGCAGCCAAGAGGCTAGCGGGACCGGGAATGAGCAGTTCTTC. Residues: CASSQEASGTGNEQFF.

This clonotype was detected a few times. The rearrangement links TRBV11-1 to TRBJ1-2, with D perhaps matching TRBD1 (5 bases). The germline V gene has CDR1 SGHAT and CDR2 FQDESV (reference sequence). V lost 5 bases to trimming and J lost 4 bases, with 14 bases between them. The CDR3 totals 14 residues. The CDR3 DNA sequence: TGTGCCAGCAGCCCAGTCGGGGGTGGCTATGGCTACACCTTC. Encoded protein: CASSPVGGGYGYTF.

Concerning this clonotype: Compared with germline, one end of the junction differs, possibly owing to a read error. The V and J genes are TRBV11-2 and TRBJ2-1, with 10 bases aligning to TRBD1. This CDR3 comprises 18 residues. Germline CDR1 and CDR2: SGHAT and FQNNGV. CDR3 bases: TGTGCCAGCAGCATAGGTCGGGGACAGGGGATCTCCCACAATGAGCAGCTCTTC. Amino acid sequence: CASSIGRGQGISHNEQLF. Based on the CDR3 plus reference TRBV11-2 and TRBJ2-1, the full variable domain is EAGVAQSPRYKIIEKRQSVAFWCNPISGHATLYWYQQILGQGPKLLIQFQNNGVVDDSQLPKDRFSAERLKGVDSTLKIQPAKLEDSAVYLCASSIGRGQGISHNEQLFGPGTRLTVL.

The chain joins TRBV20-1 to TRBJ2-1, with D perhaps TRBD2 (5 bases). CDR3 length equals 15 residues. V lost 6 bases and J 4 bases, leaving 19 bases between the germline ends. In germline, CDR1 is DFQATT, CDR2 SNEGSKA (reference sequence). The CDR3 sequence is CSASLAGVGYNEQFF. CDR3 nucleotide sequence: TGCAGTGCCTCCCTGGCCGGGGTGGGGTACAATGAGCAGTTCTTC.

The chain's CDR3 is CASSVSRKYNEQFF. The CDR3, as DNA: TGTGCCAGTAGCGTGTCCCGAAAGTACAATGAGCAGTTCTTC. This chain uses TRBV19 with TRBJ2-1; no clear D gene. The CDR3 has 14 amino acids. Germline loops: CDR1 LNHDA, CDR2 SQIVND (reference sequence). V lost 6 bases and J lost 4, with 13 bases in between.

This sequence joins TRBV5-1 and TRBJ2-3, with TRBD2 matching over 7 bases. V dropped 3 bases and J dropped 0; count of bases not matched to a gene: 4. The CDR3 runs to 15 residues. CDR1 is SGHRS, CDR2 YFSETQ, per germline. The CDR3 nucleotides are TGCGCCAGCAGCTACTATAGCGGGAGCACAGATACGCAGTATTTT. Residues: CASSYYSGSTDTQYF.

This rearrangement joins TRBV20-1 to TRBJ2-7; D is unclear. The germline CDR1 and CDR2 sequences are DFQATT and SNEGSKA (reference sequence). V lost 0 bases and J 3 bases, leaving 6 bases between the germline ends. CDR3 length equals 12 residues. DNA for the CDR3: TGCAGTGCTAGAGAAGGCGGCTACGAGCAGTACTTC. Its translation is CSAREGGYEQYF.